A single sample gave rise to the 23 T cell receptor beta chains below, sequenced in a study of T cell responses to AZD1222 COVID-19 vaccine. The repertoire was sequenced with immunoSEQ multiplex PCR; TCRdb's copy has only in-frame clones and lacks some. This table has 98,000 or so clones, 89% appearing once. This specimen was peripheral blood, taken on day 0 of MenACWY control vaccination. Every receptor here comes from an adult in good health.

The rearrangement links TRBV10-3 to TRBJ1-2, with 7 positions matching TRBD1. After removal of 5 bases from V and 0 bases from J, the junction contained 12 bases not matched to a gene. Per germline, CDR1 ENHRY and CDR2 SYGVKD. The CDR3 extends over 17 amino acids. CDR3 nucleotide sequence: TGTGCCATCAGTAAAGCCGCCGGGACAGACACTAACTATGGCTACACCTTC. Translated, it gives CAISKAAGTDTNYGYTF.

The rearrangement uses TRBV5-1 and TRBJ1-5; D gene unclear. Germline CDR1 is SGHRS and CDR2 is YFSETQ. The CDR3 length is 14 residues. V lost 0 bases to trimming and J lost 3 bases, with 7 bases between them. The CDR3 sequence is CASSLAGINQPQHF. The CDR3 DNA follows: TGCGCCAGCAGCTTGGCTGGGATCAATCAGCCCCAGCATTTT.

This clone was recorded once. The rearrangement uses TRBV2 and TRBJ1-5, with D possibly matching TRBD1 (5 bases). This CDR3 is built from 14 residues. In germline, CDR1 is SNHLY, CDR2 FYNNEI. The ends were cut back, 8 bases at V and 5 bases at J, with 16 bases in the middle. The CDR3 DNA reads as TGTGCCAGCTCAGGGAATCGGGGTGATCAGCCCCAGCATTTT. The encoded protein is CASSGNRGDQPQHF.

The gene calls are TRBV3-1 (or the pseudogene TRBV3-2) and TRBJ2-1; D is possibly TRBD2 (7 bases). Trimming took off 4 bases at V and 8 bases at J, with 9 bases between the two ends. Germline assignment: CDR1 LGHDT and CDR2 YNNKEL (reference sequence). The CDR3 sequence is 12 residues long. CDR3 sequence reads: CASSRGGYEQFF. CDR3 DNA: TGTGCCAGCAGCCGGGGGGGCTATGAGCAGTTCTTC.

Only a few counts were recorded for this clone. This chain joins TRBV5-6 and TRBJ2-5; D might be TRBD1 or TRBD2, each matching 5 bases. Germline loops: CDR1 SGHDT, CDR2 YYEEEE. The ends were cut back, 3 bases at V and 4 bases at J, with 7 bases in the middle. The CDR3 consists of 12 residues. CDR3 DNA: TGTGCCAGCAGCTGGGGACCAGAGACCCAGTACTTC. Its protein is CASSWGPETQYF.

About this clone itself: The junction departs from germline at one end; a sequencing error may be responsible. The chain carries TRBV7-7 and TRBJ2-3; weak D call: TRBD2 (7 bases). The CDR3 spans 15 residues. Germline V gene data show CDR1 as SSHAT and CDR2 as FNYEAQ (reference sequence). The CDR3 nucleotides read TGTGCTAGCAGCTTTCGGGGGGCCTTCACAGATACGCAGTATTTT. As protein: CASSFRGAFTDTQYF.

The gene calls are TRBV11-2 and TRBJ2-1; 8 bases are shared with TRBD2. This CDR3 has 15 amino acids. Germline-derived CDR1 and CDR2 are SGHAT and FQNNGV. The ends lost 5 bases at V and 4 bases at J; junction bases unmatched: 7. CDR3: CASSPISGAYNEQFF. The CDR3, as DNA: TGTGCCAGCAGCCCGATTAGCGGGGCTTACAATGAGCAGTTCTTC.

This sequence joins TRBV3-1 (or the pseudogene TRBV3-2) and TRBJ1-1, with a possible D match to TRBD1 (5 bases). The CDR3 consists of 17 residues. CDR1 and CDR2 from the germline V gene are LGHDT and YNNKEL (reference sequence). Trimming removed 4 bases from V and 0 bases from J, with 18 bases in between. For the CDR3, the DNA is TGTGCCAGCAGCCCGGGGACGGAGGCACCCTTGAACACTGAAGCTTTCTTT. Its translation is CASSPGTEAPLNTEAFF.

The chain carries TRBV5-5 and TRBJ2-2; the D gene is possibly TRBD2 (6 bases). This CDR3 is built from 17 residues. V shed 6 bases and J shed 2 bases, with 20 bases lying between them. Germline CDR1 and CDR2: SGHKS and YYEKEE (reference sequence). CDR3 sequence reads: CASTYQFRRGNTGELFF. The CDR3 DNA reads as TGTGCCAGCACTTATCAGTTTAGGCGGGGAAACACCGGGGAGCTGTTTTTT.

Only a few counts were recorded for this clone. Other nucleotide sequences from this sample produce the same CDR3. The chain is built from TRBV7-9 and TRBJ1-5; 9 bases fit TRBD1. Losses at the gene ends were 1 base for V and 6 bases for J; bases not matched to a gene: 1. The V gene's germline CDR1 is SEHNR and CDR2 FQNEAQ (reference sequence). The CDR3 consists of 14 residues. The DNA for the CDR3 is TGTGCCAGCAGCTTAGGACAGGGGGGTCAGCCCCAGCATTTT. It codes for CASSLGQGGQPQHF. The variable domain in full, completed from reference TRBV7-9 and TRBJ1-5, reads DTGVSQNPRHKITKRGQNVTFRCDPISEHNRLYWYRQTLGQGPEFLTYFQNEAQLEKSRLLSDRFSAERPKGSFSTLEIQRTEQGDSAMYLCASSLGQGGQPQHFGDGTRLSIL.

The chain joins TRBV30 to TRBJ1-3; D ambiguous. Germline V gives CDR1 GTSNPN, CDR2 SVGIG (reference sequence). The V gene lost 5 bases and the J gene lost 7 bases, with 9 bases spanning the gap. CDR3 length: 11 residues. This chain's CDR3 is CAWGRLNTIYF. Written as DNA, the CDR3 is TGTGCCTGGGGTCGGCTCAACACCATATATTTT.

V and J are TRBV5-6 and TRBJ1-2; no definite D call. This CDR3 comprises 12 residues. The ends were cut back, 0 bases at V and 7 bases at J, with 7 bases in the middle. Per the germline V gene, CDR1 is SGHDT and CDR2 is YYEEEE. In DNA form, the CDR3 reads TGTGCCAGCAGCTTGGAACACAGTGGCTACACCTTC. This gives the protein CASSLEHSGYTF.

The CDR3 loop reads CASSHYGYTF. The CDR3, as DNA: TGTGCCAGCAGTCACTATGGCTACACCTTC. The V and J genes are TRBV28 and TRBJ1-2; D unresolved. Per germline, CDR1 MDHEN and CDR2 SYDVKM. V was trimmed by 5 bases and J by 3 bases, leaving 1 base between them. The CDR3 totals 10 residues.

The genes are TRBV24-1 and TRBJ2-1, with a possible D match to TRBD1 (6 bases). CDR1 is KGHDR, CDR2 SFDVKD, per germline. The CDR3 spans 12 residues. Trimming took 7 bases from V and 10 from J, leaving 13 bases between them. CDR3 sequence reads: CATREGDREQFF. For the CDR3, the DNA is TGTGCCACCAGAGAGGGGGATCGGGAGCAGTTCTTC.

V and J are TRBV27 and TRBJ1-2; possible D gene TRBD1, 5 bases. This CDR3 contains 15 residues. Looked up from germline, CDR1 is MNHEY and CDR2 is SMNVEV (reference sequence). V gave up 2 bases and J gave up 8 bases, with 18 bases separating them. The CDR3 nucleotides read TGTGCCAGCAGTTTAAATGCGGCAGGGACGATGGGCTACACCTTC. Its translation: CASSLNAAGTMGYTF.

The J gene is TRBJ2-2, the V gene TRBV7-8; the D is unclear. The CDR3 consists of 17 residues. Germline CDR1 reads SGHVS; CDR2 reads FQNEAQ. V shed 3 bases and J shed 2 bases, with 16 bases lying between them. DNA of the CDR3: TGTGCCAGCAGCTTGTGGGCAAGACTTGTTAACACCGGGGAGCTGTTTTTT. This codes for CASSLWARLVNTGELFF.

This chain connects TRBV5-1 to TRBJ1-6; D is unresolved. Trimming took off 7 bases at V and 8 bases at J, with 13 bases between the two ends. This CDR3 is built from 13 residues. Germline CDR1 and CDR2: SGHRS and YFSETQ. The CDR3 DNA reads as TGCGCCAGCGGGCGATATGAGGATTCACCCCTCCACTTT. This sequence encodes CASGRYEDSPLHF.

This chain connects TRBV5-1 to TRBJ1-2; D perhaps matches TRBD1 (5 bases). V dropped 0 bases and J dropped 4 bases, with 19 bases sitting between them. This CDR3 contains 17 residues. Germline lookup yields CDR1 SGHRS and CDR2 YFSETQ. The CDR3, as DNA: TGCGCCAGCAGCTTGGGGGGAACCGGGACCGCTCCCTATGGCTACACCTTC. This gives the protein CASSLGGTGTAPYGYTF.

DNA for the CDR3: TGTGCCACCAGTGGATTCTCTTCGAACACCGGGGAGCTGTTTTTT. Its protein product is CATSGFSSNTGELFF. The V gene is TRBV24-1, the J gene TRBJ2-2; D gene ambiguous. The CDR3 consists of 15 residues. CDR1 KGHDR and CDR2 SFDVKD come from the germline V gene. V lost 5 bases and J 0 bases, leaving 9 bases between the germline ends.

The CDR3 DNA follows: TGTGCCAGCAGCTTGGCTAGATGGGATACGCAGTATTTT. It yields the protein CASSLARWDTQYF. The chain combines TRBV5-6 with TRBJ2-3; D is undetermined. Germline assignment: CDR1 SGHDT and CDR2 YYEEEE. V lost 0 bases to trimming and J lost 6 bases, with 8 bases between them. The CDR3 length is 13 residues.

The V and J genes are TRBV27 and TRBJ1-2; 9 bases align to TRBD1. The CDR3 is made up of 15 amino acids. Germline assignment: CDR1 MNHEY and CDR2 SMNVEV (reference sequence). The V gene end was trimmed by 8 bases and the J gene end by 2 bases; junction bases not matched to a gene: 9. The CDR3 spells CASAPGGQGNYGYTF. The CDR3 DNA follows: TGTGCCAGCGCCCCTGGGGGACAGGGAAACTATGGCTACACCTTC.

The V and J genes are TRBV30 and TRBJ2-1; D is tentatively TRBD1 or TRBD2 (5 bases each). CDR3 size: 16 residues. Germline V gene lookup returns CDR1 GTSNPN and CDR2 SVGIG (reference sequence). V shed 3 bases and J shed 3 bases, with 18 bases lying between them. CDR3 sequence reads: CAWSPRGVANYNEQFF. Here the CDR3 DNA reads TGTGCCTGGAGCCCCCGAGGGGTAGCGAACTACAATGAGCAGTTCTTC. The whole variable domain, remainder taken from reference TRBV30 and TRBJ2-1, is SQTIHQWPATLVQPVGSPLSLECTVEGTSNPNLYWYRQAAGRGLQLLFYSVGIGQISSEVPQNLSASRPQDRQFILSSKKLLLSDSGFYLCAWSPRGVANYNEQFFGPGTRLTVL.

This chain joins TRBV7-8 and TRBJ1-2; 7 bases are a match to TRBD1. This CDR3 spans 13 amino acids. The V segment lost 5 bases and the J segment 8 bases; nucleotides outside the gene matches: 8. The germline CDR1 and CDR2 sequences are SGHVS and FQNEAQ. The CDR3 bases are TGTGCCAGCAGCCCCGACAGGGAAGGGGGCTACACCTTC. This codes for CASSPDREGGYTF.